Sequencing of this T cell receptor (beta chain) was carried out in a study of cytomegalovirus exposure and HLA in healthy donors. Study results and caveats: Indistinguishability led to the exclusion of some V segments, TRBV6-2 and TRBV6-3 included. A later analysis by the authors found several of the most significant clusters apparently linked to common viral pathogens. Most TCR beta V segments were productive about 90% or about 30% of the time in an earlier analysis.

The study ran its PCR with 60 Vbeta and 13 Jbeta primers. Profiling relied on immunoSEQ multiplex PCR, and the TCRdb table lists in-frame clones only, not all of them. The table records about 260,000 clones, roughly two thirds of them present only once. This CDR3 has 16 amino acids. The germline CDR1 and CDR2 sequences are SEHNR and FQNEAQ (reference sequence). This clone is a singleton in its sample. Its target is not known. One junction end does not reproduce the germline sequence, and a read error may be involved. The sample consisted of PBMCs. The J gene is TRBJ2-3, the V gene TRBV7-9; weak D call: TRBD1 (7 bases). The receptor comes from a female donor in good health and CMV-seronegative. The CDR3 DNA is TGTTCCAGCAGCTTAGGGGCAGGGGGAGGATCAGATACGCAGTATTTT. This sequence encodes CSSSLGAGGGSDTQYF. The complete variable domain, with remaining parts taken from reference TRBV7-9 and TRBJ2-3, reads DTGVSQNPRHKITKRGQNVTFRCDPISEHNRLYWYRQTLGQGPEFLTYFQNEAQLEKSRLLSDRFSAERPKGSFSTLEIQRTEQGDSAMYLCSSSLGAGGGSDTQYFGPGTRLTVL.